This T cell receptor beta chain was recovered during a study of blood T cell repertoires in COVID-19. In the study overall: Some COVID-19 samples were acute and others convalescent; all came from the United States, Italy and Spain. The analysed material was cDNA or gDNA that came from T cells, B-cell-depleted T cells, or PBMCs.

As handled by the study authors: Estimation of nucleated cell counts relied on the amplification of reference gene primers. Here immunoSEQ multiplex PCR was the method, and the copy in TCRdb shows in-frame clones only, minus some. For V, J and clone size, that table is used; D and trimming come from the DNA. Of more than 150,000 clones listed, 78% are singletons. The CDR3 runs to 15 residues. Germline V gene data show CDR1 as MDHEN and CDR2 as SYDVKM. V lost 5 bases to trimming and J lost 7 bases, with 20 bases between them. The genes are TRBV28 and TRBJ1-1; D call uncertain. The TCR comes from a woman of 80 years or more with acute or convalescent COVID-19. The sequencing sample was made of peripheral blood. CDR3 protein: CASSPSSGGRGEAFF. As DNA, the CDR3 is TGTGCCAGCAGTCCATCCTCCGGCGGGCGGGGTGAAGCTTTCTTT. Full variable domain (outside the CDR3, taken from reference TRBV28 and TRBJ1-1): DVKVTQSSRYLVKRTGEKVFLECVQDMDHENMFWYRQDPGLGLRLIYFSYDVKMKEKGDIPEGYSVSREKKERFSLILESASTNQTSMYLCASSPSSGGRGEAFFGQGTRLTVV.